One TCR beta chain is described in this entry. This record belongs to a study of T cell changes during pregnancy in multiple sclerosis. Profiling relied on immunoSEQ multiplex PCR, and the TCRdb table lists in-frame clones only, not all of them. The table records roughly 72,000 clones, over 85% of them present only once. Source: CD4+ T cells from peripheral blood mononuclear cells, taken before pregnancy. This TCR was recovered from a female donor with multiple sclerosis, enrolled in a pregnancy study.

The CDR3 sequence is CASSSGSIAGGYETQYF. The DNA for the CDR3 is TGTGCCAGCAGCTCCGGTTCTATAGCCGGGGGATATGAGACCCAGTACTTC. The V call is TRBV7-2, the J call TRBJ2-5; perhaps TRBD2 as D (6 bases). In germline, CDR1 is SGHTA, CDR2 FQGNSA. Trimming cost V 4 bases and J 5 bases, with 23 bases left between them. The CDR3 loop spans 17 amino acids.